The sequence of this TCR beta chain was determined in a study of early T cells in non-severe SARS-CoV-2 infection. TCRdb re-analysed the 5' RACE reads in MiXCR, keeping a single row per CDR3 protein. The data contain approximately 45,000 distinct CDR3 sequences, roughly 6.6% of them singletons. V was clipped by 3 bases and J by 7 bases, with 9 bases between them. There are 13 residues in the CDR3. Germline V CDR1 and CDR2: SGHAT, FQNNGV. This chain joins TRBV11-2 and TRBJ1-4, with D hard to call. Source material: whole blood. The clonotype was recovered from an adult who was a healthcare worker with PCR-confirmed SARS-CoV-2 infection or an uninfected control (not recorded which). DNA of the CDR3: TGTGCCAGCAGCTTTCGAAGAAGTGAAAAACTGTTTTTT. Translation: CASSFRRSEKLFF.